This TCR beta chain originates from a study of blood T cell repertoires in COVID-19 (dated by TCRdb to about 2020). For context, the study as a whole: Samples covering the acute and convalescent phases of COVID-19 were provided by collaborators in the United States, Italy and Spain. Deeply sampled blood TCRbeta repertoires from subjects exposed to, actively infected with, or recovered from COVID-19 were included in the dataset. Where available, HLA class I and class II types were taken from metadata supplied by the sample provider and were not determined by assay-based typing. The repertoires were made available in a free public database intended to serve as a resource for research on the immune response to SARS-CoV-2. The samples were drawn from the first 160 participants of the ongoing ImmuneRACE study and from some 1,300 subjects provided by 6 global collaborators. The prospective study material was composed of cDNA or gDNA derived from T cells, B-cell-depleted T cells, or PBMCs. Nearly every sample came with metadata listing a de-identified subject ID, COVID-19 status, age in years and sex.

The investigation overall reported the following: The quantity of clinical and demographic metadata differed by source and by participant and was supplied without curation.

TCRbeta CDR3 regions were amplified from genomic DNA using the immunoSEQ Assay, a bias-controlled multiplex PCR. For the original study's pipeline: The number of nucleated cells in each sample was estimated by amplification of reference gene primers within the assay. To quantify the absolute abundance of each unique TCRbeta CDR3 rearrangement, sequence reads were collapsed and filtered. For each sample, productive Simpson clonality was calculated as the square root of Simpson's diversity index across productive rearrangements. In TCRdb, the immuneACCESS table is reduced to in-frame sequences with V and J assigned. These tables do not hold every clone; where another copy was compared, an unresolved V gene accounts for under half, and the others remain unexplained. The V and J calls and the clone size are those of that table, but D and trimming were determined from the DNA. This sample is represented by approximately 200,000 clones; 85% of them were singletons. The top ten hold 18% of the sample.

As for this clone: Its recognized antigen is unknown. No base quality values were provided; no much bigger clone lies one nucleotide off.

Counted from cysteine to phenylalanine, this CDR3 has 16 amino acids. Only CDR3 DNA remains: 48 bases, in frame from the first base. From V the trimming removes 5 bases and from J it removes 4 bases, while the gene matches leave 13 bases of the junction unaccounted for. The germline V gene specifies KGHSH as CDR1 and LQKENI as CDR2. Participants in the prospective study were enrolled through a virtual design, were aged roughly 18 to 100 years, and lived in 24 United States geographic areas. In the prospective study, cohorts were assigned on the basis of participant-reported clinical history obtained from a screening survey and a study questionnaire. Recovered participants in ImmuneRACE Cohort 3 were defined by two consecutive negative NP/OP PCR tests, clearance by a healthcare professional, or resolution of symptoms. Mobile phlebotomists in the prospective study collected whole blood, serum and a nasopharyngeal or oropharyngeal swab from every participant. Participants in the prospective study had the option to provide additional blood draws and questionnaires over a roughly 2-month period. Before DNA extraction, prospective study blood samples were shipped either frozen or at room temperature.

This chain joins TRBV18 to TRBJ1-2; 7 junctional bases match TRBD1. Specimen: PBMCs or T cells enriched from blood (not recorded which). This receptor was identified in a man between 35 and 55 years old who had recovered from COVID-19. For the CDR3, the sequence is CASSSIPGQLGYGYTF. The DNA sequence is TGTGCCAGCTCATCCATACCGGGACAGTTGGGCTATGGCTACACCTTC.